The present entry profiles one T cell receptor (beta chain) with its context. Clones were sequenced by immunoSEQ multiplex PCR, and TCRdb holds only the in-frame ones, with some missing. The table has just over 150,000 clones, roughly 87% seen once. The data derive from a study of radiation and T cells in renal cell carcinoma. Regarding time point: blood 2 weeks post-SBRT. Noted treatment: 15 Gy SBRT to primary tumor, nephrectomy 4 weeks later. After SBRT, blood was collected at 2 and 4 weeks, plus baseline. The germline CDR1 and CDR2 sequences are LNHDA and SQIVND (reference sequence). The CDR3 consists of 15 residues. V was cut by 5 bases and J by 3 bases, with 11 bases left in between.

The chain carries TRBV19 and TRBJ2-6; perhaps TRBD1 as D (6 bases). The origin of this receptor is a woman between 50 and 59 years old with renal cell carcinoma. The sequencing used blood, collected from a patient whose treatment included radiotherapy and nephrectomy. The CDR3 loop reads CASSLGALGANVLTF. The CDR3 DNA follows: TGTGCCAGTAGTTTGGGGGCGCTTGGGGCCAACGTCCTGACTTTC.